This note documents a single T cell receptor beta chain sequence. Its antigen is not known. The primer mix had 60 Vbeta and 13 Jbeta primers. TCRdb's copy holds only in-frame clones and misses some; the assay was immunoSEQ multiplex PCR. This listing includes tens of thousands of clones. With V trimmed by 4 bases and J by 4 bases, 6 bases remained unmatched. The germline V gene encodes CDR1 KGHSH and CDR2 LQKENI. The CDR3 loop spans 15 amino acids. This sample stems from a study of cytomegalovirus exposure and HLA in healthy donors. The study's findings and limits: There were some public TCRs occurring in many donors, but most TCR sequences were rare.

Each donor was nominally healthy when sampled (though unrecorded immune exposures were likely). The chain has TRBV18 and TRBJ1-5, with TRBD1 matching over 8 bases. This TCR derives from a male donor in good health and CMV-seronegative. Sequenced: PBMCs. In DNA, the CDR3 is TGTGCCAGCTCACTCGGACAGGGAGTAAATCAGCCCCAGCATTTT. Encoded protein: CASSLGQGVNQPQHF.